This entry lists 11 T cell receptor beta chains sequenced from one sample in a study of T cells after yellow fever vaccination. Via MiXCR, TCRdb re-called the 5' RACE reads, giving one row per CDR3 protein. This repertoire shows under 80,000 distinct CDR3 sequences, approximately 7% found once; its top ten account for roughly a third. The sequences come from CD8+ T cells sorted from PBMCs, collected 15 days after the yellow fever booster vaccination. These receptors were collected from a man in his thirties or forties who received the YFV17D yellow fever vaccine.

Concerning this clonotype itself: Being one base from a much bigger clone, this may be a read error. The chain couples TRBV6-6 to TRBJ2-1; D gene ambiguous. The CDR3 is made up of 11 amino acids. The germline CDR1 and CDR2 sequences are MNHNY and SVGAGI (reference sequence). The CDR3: CPSSYANEQFF. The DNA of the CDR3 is TGTCCCAGCAGTTACGCCAATGAGCAGTTCTTC.

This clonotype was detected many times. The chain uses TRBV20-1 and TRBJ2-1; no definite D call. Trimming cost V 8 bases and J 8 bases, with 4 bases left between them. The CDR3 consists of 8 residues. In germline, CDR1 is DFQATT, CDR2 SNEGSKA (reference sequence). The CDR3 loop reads CSLDEQFF. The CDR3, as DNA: TGCAGTCTGGATGAGCAGTTCTTC.

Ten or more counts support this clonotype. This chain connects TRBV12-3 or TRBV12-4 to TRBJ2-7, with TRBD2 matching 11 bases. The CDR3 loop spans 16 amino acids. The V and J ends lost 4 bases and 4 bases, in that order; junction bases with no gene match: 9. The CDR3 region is CASSSSTSGSPYEQYF. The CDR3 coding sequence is TGTGCCAGCAGTTCATCTACTAGCGGGAGTCCTTACGAGCAGTACTTC.

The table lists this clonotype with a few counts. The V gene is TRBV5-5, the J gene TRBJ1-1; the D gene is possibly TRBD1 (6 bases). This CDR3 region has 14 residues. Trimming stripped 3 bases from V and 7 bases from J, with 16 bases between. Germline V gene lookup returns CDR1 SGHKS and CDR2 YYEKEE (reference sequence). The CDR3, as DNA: TGTGCCAGCAGCTGGGACATGAATCATGATGAAGCTTTCTTT. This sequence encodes CASSWDMNHDEAFF.

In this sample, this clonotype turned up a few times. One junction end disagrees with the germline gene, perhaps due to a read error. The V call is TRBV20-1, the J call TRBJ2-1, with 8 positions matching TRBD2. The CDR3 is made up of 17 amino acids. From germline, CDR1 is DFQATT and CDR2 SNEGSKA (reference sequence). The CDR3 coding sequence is TGCTGTGCTAGAGGGTACCTCAGCGGGAGCTCCTACAATGAGCAGTTCTTC. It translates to CCARGYLSGSSYNEQFF.

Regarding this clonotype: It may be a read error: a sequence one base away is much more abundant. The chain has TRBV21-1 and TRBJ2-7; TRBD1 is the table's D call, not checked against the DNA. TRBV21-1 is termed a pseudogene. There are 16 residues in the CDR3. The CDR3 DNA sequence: TGTGCCAGCAGCAAAGATAAAGGACAGGGGACCTACGAGCAGCACTTC. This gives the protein CASSKDKGQGTYEQHF.

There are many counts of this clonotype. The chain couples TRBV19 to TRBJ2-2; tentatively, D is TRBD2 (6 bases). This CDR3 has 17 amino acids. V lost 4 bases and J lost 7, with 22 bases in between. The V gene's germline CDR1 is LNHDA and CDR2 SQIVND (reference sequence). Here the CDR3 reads CASSTPLASKEFGELFF. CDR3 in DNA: TGTGCCAGTAGTACCCCCCTAGCGTCGAAGGAGTTCGGGGAGCTGTTTTTT. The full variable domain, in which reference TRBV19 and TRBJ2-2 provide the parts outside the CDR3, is DGGITQSPKYLFRKEGQNVTLSCEQNLNHDAMYWYRQDPGQGLRLIYYSQIVNDFQKGDIAEGYSVSREKKESFPLTVTSAQKNPTAFYLCASSTPLASKEFGELFFGEGSRLTVL.

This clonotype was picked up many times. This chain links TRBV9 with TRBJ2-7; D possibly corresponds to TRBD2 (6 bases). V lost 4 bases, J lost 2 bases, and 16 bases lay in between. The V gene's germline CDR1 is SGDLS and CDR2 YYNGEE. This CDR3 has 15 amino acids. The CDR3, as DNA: TGTGCCAGCAGCCCCAGTGGGGGGTTGACCTACGAGCAGTACTTC. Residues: CASSPSGGLTYEQYF.

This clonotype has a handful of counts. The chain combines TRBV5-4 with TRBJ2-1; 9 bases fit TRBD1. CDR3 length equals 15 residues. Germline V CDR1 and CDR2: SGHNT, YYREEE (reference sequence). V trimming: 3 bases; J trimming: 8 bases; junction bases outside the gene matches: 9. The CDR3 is CASSSQGDRVDEQFF. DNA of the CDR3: TGTGCCAGCAGCTCGCAAGGGGACAGGGTCGATGAGCAGTTCTTC.

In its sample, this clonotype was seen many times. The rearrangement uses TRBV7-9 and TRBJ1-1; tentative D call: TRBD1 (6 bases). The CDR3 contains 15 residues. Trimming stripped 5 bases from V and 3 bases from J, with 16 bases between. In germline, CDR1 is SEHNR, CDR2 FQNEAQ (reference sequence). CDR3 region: CASSPPSGGHTEAFF. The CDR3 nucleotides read TGTGCCAGCAGCCCCCCCTCCGGGGGGCACACTGAAGCTTTCTTT.

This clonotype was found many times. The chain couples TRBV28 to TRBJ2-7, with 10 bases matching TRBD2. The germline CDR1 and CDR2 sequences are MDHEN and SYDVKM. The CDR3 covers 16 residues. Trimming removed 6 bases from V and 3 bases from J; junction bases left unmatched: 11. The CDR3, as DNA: TGTGCCAGCAGCCTCATTAGGGCTAGCGGGAGCTACGAGCAGTACTTC. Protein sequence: CASSLIRASGSYEQYF.